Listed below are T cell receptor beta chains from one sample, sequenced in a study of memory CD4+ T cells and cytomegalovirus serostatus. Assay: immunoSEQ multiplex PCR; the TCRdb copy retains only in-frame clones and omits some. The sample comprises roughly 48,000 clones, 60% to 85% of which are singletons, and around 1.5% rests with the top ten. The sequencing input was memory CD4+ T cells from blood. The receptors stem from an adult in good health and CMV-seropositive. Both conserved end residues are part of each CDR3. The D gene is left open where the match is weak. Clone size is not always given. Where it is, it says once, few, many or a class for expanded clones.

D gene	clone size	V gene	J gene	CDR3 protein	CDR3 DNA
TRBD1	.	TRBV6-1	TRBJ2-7	CASSATGTAYEQYF	TGTGCCAGCAGCGCTACCGGGACAGCCTACGAGCAGTACTTC
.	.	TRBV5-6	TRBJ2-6	CASSPISDAANVLTF	TGTGCCAGCAGCCCCATCTCCGATGCGGCCAACGTCCTGACTTTC
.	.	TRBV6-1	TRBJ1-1	CASSAGVTMNTEAFF	TGTGCCAGCAGCGCAGGGGTAACAATGAACACTGAAGCTTTCTTT
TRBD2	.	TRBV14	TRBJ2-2	CASSVGRATGELFF	TGTGCCAGCAGCGTCGGGAGGGCCACCGGGGAGCTGTTTTTT
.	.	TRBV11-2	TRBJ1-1	CASSTQVNTEAFF	TGTGCCAGCAGCACACAGGTGAACACTGAAGCTTTCTTT
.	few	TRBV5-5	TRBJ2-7	CASSLTDGHYYEQYF	TGTGCCAGCAGTTTGACGGACGGACACTACTACGAGCAGTACTTC
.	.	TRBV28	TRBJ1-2	CASSSHQTAYGYTF	TGTGCCAGCAGTTCCCACCAGACAGCTTATGGCTACACCTTC
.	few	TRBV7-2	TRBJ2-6	CASSQARAGANVLTF	TGTGCCAGCAGCCAGGCCAGGGCTGGGGCCAACGTCCTGACTTTC
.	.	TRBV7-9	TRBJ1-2	CASSPTETYGYTF	TGTGCCAGCAGCCCGACAGAGACCTATGGCTACACCTTC
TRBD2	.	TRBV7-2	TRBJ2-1	CASSRGRGWLAGGNEQFF	TGTGCCAGCAGCCGGGGCAGGGGTTGGCTAGCGGGGGGGAATGAGCAGTTCTTC
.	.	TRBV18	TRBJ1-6	CASSVAGGDSPLHF	TGTGCCAGCTCAGTGGCAGGAGGTGATTCACCCCTCCACTTT
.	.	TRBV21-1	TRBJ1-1	CASSSLRGRSRQMNTEAFF	TGTGCCAGCAGCTCCCTGAGGGGCCGGTCCCGTCAGATGAACACTGAAGCTTTCTTT
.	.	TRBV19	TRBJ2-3	CASDTGTSADTQYF	TGTGCCAGTGACACCGGGACCTCGGCAGATACGCAGTATTTT
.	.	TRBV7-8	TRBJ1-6	CASGNSPLHF	TGTGCCAGCGGGAATTCACCCCTCCACTTT
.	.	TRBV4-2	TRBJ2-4	CASSHETRQLRNIQYF	TGTGCCAGCAGCCACGAAACCCGACAGTTGAGAAACATTCAGTACTTC
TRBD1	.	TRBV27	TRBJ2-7	CASSRQGPKGGQYF	TGTGCCAGCAGTCGACAGGGGCCCAAGGGGGGGCAGTACTTC
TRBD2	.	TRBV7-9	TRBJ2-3	CASSLGVAGGSDTQYF	TGTGCCAGCAGCTTAGGGGTAGCGGGGGGCTCAGATACGCAGTATTTT
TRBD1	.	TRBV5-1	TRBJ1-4	CASSWDRGFSTNEKLFF	TGCGCCAGCAGCTGGGACAGGGGGTTCTCAACTAATGAAAAACTGTTTTTT
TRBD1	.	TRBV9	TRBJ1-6	CASSPTGTGTSPLHF	TGTGCCAGCAGCCCCACCGGGACAGGGACTTCACCCCTCCACTTT
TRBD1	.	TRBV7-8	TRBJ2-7	CASAPGQGSYEQYF	TGTGCCAGCGCACCGGGACAGGGTTCCTACGAGCAGTACTTC
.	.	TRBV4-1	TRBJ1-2	CASSRTGKSSGYTF	TGCGCCAGCAGTCGCACAGGGAAATCATCGGGCTACACCTTC
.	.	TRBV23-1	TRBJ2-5	CASSQPRTARTQYF	TGCGCCAGCAGTCAACCCCGGACAGCAAGGACCCAGTACTTC
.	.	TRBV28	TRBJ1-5	CASNLQEGQPQHF	TGTGCCAGCAACTTACAGGAGGGTCAGCCCCAGCATTTT
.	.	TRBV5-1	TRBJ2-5	CASSSGYVETQYF	TGCGCCAGCAGCTCAGGGTATGTGGAGACCCAGTACTTC
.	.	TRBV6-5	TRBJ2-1	CASSYISTGGNEQFF	TGTGCCAGCAGTTACATATCCACTGGAGGCAATGAGCAGTTCTTC
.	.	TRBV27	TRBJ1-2	CASSLNYRAGAFGGYTF	TGTGCCAGCAGTTTAAACTATCGAGCGGGGGCGTTCGGTGGCTACACCTTC
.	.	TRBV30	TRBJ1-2	CAWTKLHYGYTF	TGTGCCTGGACTAAACTTCACTATGGCTACACCTTC
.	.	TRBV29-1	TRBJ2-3	CSVGGGTDTQYF	TGCAGCGTTGGGGGAGGCACAGATACGCAGTATTTT
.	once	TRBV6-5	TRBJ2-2	CASSYGRVLVGELFF	TGTGCCAGCAGTTACGGGCGGGTACTAGTCGGGGAGCTGTTTTTT
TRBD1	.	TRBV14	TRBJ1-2	CASSQGQGVNYGYTF	TGTGCCAGCAGCCAAGGACAGGGGGTTAACTATGGCTACACCTTC
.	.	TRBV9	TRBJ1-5	CASSVAPNQPQHF	TGTGCCAGCAGCGTAGCCCCAAATCAGCCCCAGCATTTT
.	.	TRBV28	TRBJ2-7	CASSFGSYEQYF	TGTGCCAGCAGTTTTGGTTCCTACGAGCAGTACTTC
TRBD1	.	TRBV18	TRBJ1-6	CASSLDRGDNSPLHF	TGTGCCAGCTCACTGGACAGGGGCGATAATTCACCCCTCCACTTT
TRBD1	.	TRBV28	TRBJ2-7	CASSRQGSSYEQYF	TGTGCCAGCAGTCGACAGGGGTCATCCTACGAGCAGTACTTC
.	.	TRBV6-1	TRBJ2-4	CASKGTAGDIQYF	TGTGCCAGCAAGGGGACAGCGGGGGACATTCAGTACTTC
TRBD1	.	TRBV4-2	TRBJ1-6	CASSRGTENNSPLHF	TGTGCCAGCAGCCGCGGGACAGAGAATAATTCACCCCTCCACTTT
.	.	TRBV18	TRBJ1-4	CASSPEVRGANEKLFF	TGTGCCAGCTCACCCGAAGTTAGGGGAGCTAATGAAAAACTGTTTTTT
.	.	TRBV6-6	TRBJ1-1	CATSVTGNTEAFF	TGTGCCACCAGTGTGACAGGGAACACTGAAGCTTTCTTT
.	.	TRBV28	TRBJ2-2	CASSLRVPGELFF	TGTGCCAGCAGTTTAAGGGTCCCCGGGGAGCTGTTTTTT
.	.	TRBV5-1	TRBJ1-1	CASSLKLGQNTEAFF	TGCGCCAGCAGCTTGAAGTTGGGACAGAACACTGAAGCTTTCTTT
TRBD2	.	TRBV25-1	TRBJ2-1	CASSESVSGRAGEQFF	TGTGCCAGCAGTGAATCCGTTAGCGGGAGGGCAGGGGAGCAGTTCTTC
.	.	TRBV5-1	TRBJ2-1	CASSLGLATYNEQFF	TGCGCCAGCAGCTTGGGGCTAGCGACCTACAATGAGCAGTTCTTC
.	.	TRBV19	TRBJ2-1	CASSGPGQGGDEQFF	TGTGCCAGTAGTGGACCGGGACAAGGAGGGGATGAGCAGTTCTTC
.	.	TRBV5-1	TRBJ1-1	CASSLIRMNTEAFF	TGCGCCAGCAGCTTGATTAGAATGAACACTGAAGCTTTCTTT
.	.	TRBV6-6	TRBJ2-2	CASRPPGRGTGELFF	TGTGCCAGCAGGCCTCCCGGGAGAGGTACCGGGGAGCTGTTTTTT
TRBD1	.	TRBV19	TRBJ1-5	CASGSFATGAGQPQHF	TGTGCCAGTGGCTCCTTCGCTACAGGGGCCGGTCAGCCCCAGCATTTT
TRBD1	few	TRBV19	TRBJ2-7	CASSITGTGGNEQYF	TGTGCCAGTAGTATCACCGGGACAGGGGGAAACGAGCAGTACTTC
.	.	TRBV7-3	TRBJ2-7	CASSLSVSGEQYF	TGTGCCAGCAGCTTATCGGTCTCCGGGGAGCAGTACTTC
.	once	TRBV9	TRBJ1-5	CASSPNADSNQPQHF	TGTGCCAGCAGCCCCAATGCGGATAGCAATCAGCCCCAGCATTTT
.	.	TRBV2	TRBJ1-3	CASNYMSSGNTIYF	TGTGCCAGCAATTACATGAGCTCTGGAAACACCATATATTTT
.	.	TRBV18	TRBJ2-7	CASSPPPGYEQYF	TGTGCCAGCTCACCACCCCCCGGCTACGAGCAGTACTTC
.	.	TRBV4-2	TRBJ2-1	CASSHEYNEQFF	TGTGCCAGCAGCCATGAATACAATGAGCAGTTCTTC